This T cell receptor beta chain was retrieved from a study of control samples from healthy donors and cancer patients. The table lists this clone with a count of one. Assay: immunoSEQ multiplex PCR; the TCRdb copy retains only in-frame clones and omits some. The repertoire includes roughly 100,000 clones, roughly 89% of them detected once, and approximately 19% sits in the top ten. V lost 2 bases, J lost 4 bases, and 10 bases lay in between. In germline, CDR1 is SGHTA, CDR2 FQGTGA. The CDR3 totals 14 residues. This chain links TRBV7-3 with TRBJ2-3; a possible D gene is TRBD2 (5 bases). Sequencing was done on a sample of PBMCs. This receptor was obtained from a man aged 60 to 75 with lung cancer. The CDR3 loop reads CASSLGLAADTQYF. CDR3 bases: TGTGCCAGCAGCTTAGGGCTAGCCGCAGATACGCAGTATTTT.